Below, 8 T cell receptor beta chains from the same sample are listed, as sequenced in a study of T cell clonotyping in hematopoietic cell transplantation. Sequencing was performed with immunoSEQ multiplex PCR; in TCRdb, only in-frame clones are kept and a portion is missing. The sample lists some 14,000 clones; 86% were seen once. The sample consisted of PBMCs, taken 100 days after allogeneic stem cell transplant. The receptors were sampled from a male patient aged 50 or older who had an allogeneic stem cell transplant from an unrelated donor, so T cells may come from the graft donor. Some clones in this sample may be carry-over from other donors' samples.

The rearrangement joins TRBV7-3 to TRBJ2-2; D call uncertain. Trimming stripped 2 bases from V and 1 base from J, with 5 bases between. The germline CDR1 and CDR2 sequences are SGHTA and FQGTGA. The CDR3 runs to 14 residues. CDR3 in DNA: TGTGCCAGCAGCTTAGGAGTGAACACCGGGGAGCTGTTTTTT. It yields the protein CASSLGVNTGELFF.

This chain connects TRBV13 to TRBJ2-7, with 7 bases identical to TRBD2. The length of the CDR3 is 15 residues. Germline V gene lookup returns CDR1 PRHDT and CDR2 FYEKMQ (reference sequence). Trimming cost V 0 bases and J 5 bases; bases outside gene matches: 7. In DNA, the CDR3 is TGTGCCAGCAGCTTAGGTGGGAGGGCAGTCAACGAGCAGTACTTC. Its translation: CASSLGGRAVNEQYF. Supplemented by reference TRBV13 and TRBJ2-7, the full variable domain reads AAGVIQSPRHLIKEKRETATLKCYPIPRHDTVYWYQQGPGQDPQFLISFYEKMQSDKGSIPDRFSAQQFSDYHSELNMSSLELGDSALYFCASSLGGRAVNEQYFGPGTRLTVT.

The V and J genes are TRBV20-1 and TRBJ2-3; D unresolved. The germline V gene has CDR1 DFQATT and CDR2 SNEGSKA (reference sequence). Trimming left V 3 bases short and J 10 bases short, with 11 bases between. CDR3 size: 11 residues. The CDR3 nucleotides read TGCAGTGCTAGTGGAACTAAGGCGCAGTATTTT. It yields the protein CSASGTKAQYF.

The chain is built from TRBV6-6 and TRBJ2-4; no firm D call. The length of the CDR3 is 12 residues. V lost 3 bases and J 6 bases, leaving 6 bases between the germline ends. Germline V gives CDR1 MNHNY, CDR2 SVGAGI (reference sequence). The CDR3 region is CASSYGRNIQYF. The CDR3 region has the DNA TGTGCCAGCAGTTATGGACGAAACATTCAGTACTTC.

V and J are TRBV19 and TRBJ2-4; 13 bases map to TRBD2. Germline CDR1 is LNHDA and CDR2 is SQIVND (reference sequence). The CDR3 is 14 residues long. The J segment lost 14 bases and the V segment lost 5 bases, leaving 9 bases of the junction unmatched. This CDR3 is CASSRTSGGRMEYF. CDR3 coding DNA: TGTGCCAGTAGTCGGACTAGCGGGGGCCGTATGGAGTACTTC. Drawing the rest from reference TRBV19 and TRBJ2-4, the complete variable domain is DGGITQSPKYLFRKEGQNVTLSCEQNLNHDAMYWYRQDPGQGLRLIYYSQIVNDFQKGDIAEGYSVSREKKESFPLTVTSAQKNPTAFYLCASSRTSGGRMEYFGAGTRLSVL.

The chain is built from TRBV6-5 and TRBJ1-6; no clear D gene. Trimming cost V 2 bases and J 5 bases, with 13 bases left between them. This CDR3 contains 16 residues. CDR1 MNHEY and CDR2 SVGAGI come from the germline V gene. As DNA, the CDR3 is TGTGCCAGCAGTTACAACAGCGCTATCCATAATTCACCCCTCCACTTT. It codes for CASSYNSAIHNSPLHF.

The V gene is TRBV15, the J gene TRBJ1-1; D gene uncertain. The CDR3 consists of 14 residues. The germline V and J ends were trimmed by 4 bases and 1 base, with 10 bases remaining between them. CDR1 and CDR2 (germline): LNHNV, YYDKDF (reference sequence). CDR3 nucleotides: TGTGCCACCAGCATAGTGACTTGGAACACTGAAGCTTTCTTT. This codes for CATSIVTWNTEAFF.

The chain recombines TRBV19 with TRBJ1-1; no clear D gene. Trimming left V 3 bases short and J 2 bases short, with 10 bases between. The germline V gene encodes CDR1 LNHDA and CDR2 SQIVND (reference sequence). The CDR3 spans 14 residues. The CDR3 DNA reads TGTGCCAGTAGTATTGATGGGCCTAACACTGAAGCTTTCTTT. Protein: CASSIDGPNTEAFF.